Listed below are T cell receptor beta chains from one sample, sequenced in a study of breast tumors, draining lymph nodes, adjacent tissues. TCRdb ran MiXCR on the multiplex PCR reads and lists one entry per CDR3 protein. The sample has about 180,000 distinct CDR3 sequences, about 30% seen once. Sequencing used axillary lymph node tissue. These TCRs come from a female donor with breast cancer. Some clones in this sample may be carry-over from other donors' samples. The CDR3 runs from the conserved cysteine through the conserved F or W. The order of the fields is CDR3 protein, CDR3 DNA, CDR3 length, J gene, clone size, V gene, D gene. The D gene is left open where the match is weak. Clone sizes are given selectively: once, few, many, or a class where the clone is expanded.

CATSDLYRAGNTIYF | TGTGCCACCAGTGATTTATACAGGGCAGGAAACACCATATATTTT | 15 | TRBJ1-3 | . | TRBV24-1 | .
CASSTQGAKRYTF | TGTGCCAGTAGTACCCAGGGGGCGAAGCGCTACACCTTC | 13 | TRBJ1-2 | many | TRBV19 | TRBD1
CASRLQTSGHTFYEQYF | TGTGCCAGCAGGCTCCAGACTTCGGGACATACGTTCTACGAGCAGTACTTC | 17 | TRBJ2-7 | few | TRBV6-5 | .
CASSMMWDREQYF | TGTGCCAGCAGTATGATGTGGGACAGGGAGCAGTACTTC | 13 | TRBJ2-7 | few | TRBV12-3/TRBV12-4 | TRBD1
CASSAPGQGFHEAFF | TGTGCCAGCAGCGCACCGGGACAGGGGTTTCATGAAGCTTTCTTT | 15 | TRBJ1-1 | many | TRBV7-9 | TRBD1
CASSHAPSSYEQYF | TGCGCCAGCAGCCATGCCCCGAGCTCCTACGAGCAGTACTTC | 14 | TRBJ2-7 | few | TRBV4-1 | .
CASSATGLAGGTDTQYF | TGTGCCAGCAGCGCCACAGGACTAGCGGGTGGCACAGATACGCAGTATTTT | 17 | TRBJ2-3 | many | TRBV7-3 | TRBD2
CSSRGQGMNTEAFF | TGCAGCTCTAGGGGACAGGGAATGAACACTGAAGCTTTCTTT | 14 | TRBJ1-1 | few | TRBV29-1 | TRBD1
CSAREIAGYNQPQHF | TGCAGTGCTAGAGAGATAGCGGGTTACAATCAGCCCCAGCATTTT | 15 | TRBJ1-5 | . | TRBV20-1 | .
CASSFLGLEQFF | TGTGCCAGCAGCTTCTTAGGTTTGGAGCAGTTCTTC | 12 | TRBJ2-1 | many | TRBV13 | .
CASSSPRVRDEQYF | TGTGCCAGCAGCTCCCCCAGGGTCAGGGACGAGCAGTACTTC | 14 | TRBJ2-7 | . | TRBV13 | .
CASSHSIQGHMNTGELFF | TGTGCCAGCAGTCACTCGATTCAGGGACACATGAACACCGGGGAGCTGTTTTTT | 18 | TRBJ2-2 | few | TRBV6-2/TRBV6-3 | .
CASSRPGPYNEQFF | TGTGCCAGCAGCCGCCCGGGACCATACAATGAGCAGTTCTTC | 14 | TRBJ2-1 | many | TRBV4-2 | .
CASSHPDTLWVAGKGETQYF | TGTGCCAGCAGTCACCCCGATACCCTTTGGGTAGCGGGGAAGGGGGAGACCCAGTACTTC | 20 | TRBJ2-5 | . | TRBV6-7 | TRBD2
CAGSLQRFIDTQYF | TGTGCCGGCAGCTTGCAGCGTTTTATAGATACGCAGTATTTT | 14 | TRBJ2-3 | . | TRBV5-8 | .
CASSLEGGPRGYTF | TGTGCCAGCAGCTTGGAGGGGGGCCCCCGGGGCTACACCTTC | 14 | TRBJ1-2 | few | TRBV5-5 | .
CASSLDGTSANTIYF | TGTGCCAGCAGCTTAGATGGGACCTCCGCAAACACCATATATTTT | 15 | TRBJ1-3 | many | TRBV7-9 | .
CASSGSGSPSTDTQFF | TGTGCCAGCAGCGGCAGCGGTTCACCTAGCACAGATACGCAGTTCTTC | 16 | TRBJ2-1 | . | TRBV7-6 | .
CASSLGLAVNYNEQFF | TGTGCCAGCAGCCTGGGACTAGCGGTTAACTACAATGAGCAGTTCTTC | 16 | TRBJ2-1 | many | TRBV7-9 | TRBD2
CASSNRDRDAYGYPF | TGTGCCAGCAGCAACCGGGACAGGGACGCCTATGGCTACCCCTTC | 15 | TRBJ1-2 | few | TRBV7-6 | TRBD1
CASSPPVGDTSLQETQYF | TGTGCCAGCTCACCACCTGTTGGGGACACGTCTCTTCAAGAGACCCAGTACTTC | 18 | TRBJ2-5 | many | TRBV18 | .
CASTKAVASGLQETQHF | TGTGCCAGCACCAAAGCGGTGGCTAGCGGACTACAAGAGACCCAGCATTTT | 17 | TRBJ1-5 | . | TRBV2 | .
CASSAEVTGGPYEQYF | TGTGCCAGCAGCGCAGAAGTAACAGGGGGTCCCTACGAGCAGTACTTC | 16 | TRBJ2-7 | many | TRBV9 | TRBD1
CASSFFTSGDLSYEWQYF | TGTGCCAGCAGCTTCTTTACTAGCGGGGACCTCTCCTACGAGTGGCAGTACTTC | 18 | TRBJ2-7 | many | TRBV5-6 | TRBD2
CASSLEDRASYEQYF | TGTGCCAGCAGCTTAGAAGACAGGGCCTCCTACGAGCAGTACTTC | 15 | TRBJ2-7 | few | TRBV11-3 | TRBD1
CASSQDFVTSTYEQYF | TGTGCCAGCAGCCAAGATTTCGTGACTAGCACCTACGAGCAGTACTTC | 16 | TRBJ2-7 | many | TRBV14 | TRBD2
CASSPVSGTNYEQYF | TGTGCCAGCTCACCGGTGTCCGGGACTAACTACGAGCAGTACTTC | 15 | TRBJ2-7 | few | TRBV18 | TRBD2
CASKEYTEAFF | TGTGCCAGCAAGGAGTACACTGAAGCTTTCTTT | 11 | TRBJ1-1 | . | TRBV6-6 | .
CASTAAGATYNEQFF | TGTGCCAGCACTGCAGCGGGAGCTACCTACAATGAGCAGTTCTTC | 15 | TRBJ2-1 | many | TRBV6-6 | TRBD2
CASSLRTGAGTYNEQFF | TGTGCCAGCAGCCTCCGCACGGGGGCTGGGACCTACAATGAGCAGTTCTTC | 17 | TRBJ2-1 | many | TRBV11-2 | .
CASSLTGWNTGELFF | TGTGCCAGCAGCTTAACCGGCTGGAACACCGGGGAGCTGTTTTTT | 15 | TRBJ2-2 | . | TRBV7-3 | .
CASKRLGETQYF | TGTGCCAGCAAACGACTAGGTGAGACCCAGTACTTC | 12 | TRBJ2-5 | many | TRBV6-5 | .
CSARLAGEGYNEQFF | TGCAGCGCCCGACTAGCGGGAGAGGGTTACAATGAGCAGTTCTTC | 15 | TRBJ2-1 | once | TRBV29-1 | TRBD2
CATRFAGEQFF | TGTGCCACCCGTTTTGCTGGGGAGCAGTTCTTC | 11 | TRBJ2-1 | many | TRBV24-1 | .
CASSSTANSPLHF | TGTGCCAGTAGTTCGACCGCTAATTCACCCCTCCACTTT | 13 | TRBJ1-6 | . | TRBV19 | .
CASKAYNEQFF | TGTGCCAGCAAAGCGTACAATGAGCAGTTCTTC | 11 | TRBJ2-1 | many | TRBV5-4 | .
CASSIGLPYGYTF | TGTGCCAGTAGTATAGGACTCCCCTATGGCTACACCTTC | 13 | TRBJ1-2 | many | TRBV19 | .
CASSLEPGTQYF | TGTGCCAGCAGCTTAGAGCCCGGGACGCAGTATTTT | 12 | TRBJ2-3 | . | TRBV7-3 | .
CASSSGTGVDTQYF | TGTGCCAGCAGCTCCGGGACAGGGGTTGATACGCAGTATTTT | 14 | TRBJ2-3 | many | TRBV2 | TRBD1
CASRHGQGAPSNTGELFF | TGTGCCAGCAGACACGGACAGGGGGCTCCCTCGAACACCGGGGAGCTGTTTTTT | 18 | TRBJ2-2 | . | TRBV7-3 | TRBD1
CASSPSPGLGYTF | TGTGCCAGCAGCCCCTCGCCAGGGTTGGGCTACACCTTC | 13 | TRBJ1-2 | many | TRBV7-3 | .
CASSNGGAGETQYF | TGCGCCAGCTCGAACGGGGGGGCCGGGGAGACCCAGTACTTC | 14 | TRBJ2-5 | many | TRBV5-1 | TRBD2
CASSHSPGTGAGYTF | TGTGCCAGCAGTCACTCTCCCGGGACAGGGGCTGGCTACACCTTC | 15 | TRBJ1-2 | . | TRBV6-2/TRBV6-3 | TRBD1
CASSYSTPSGGAKDTQYF | TGTGCCAGCAGTTACTCGACGCCTAGCGGGGGGGCCAAAGATACGCAGTATTTT | 18 | TRBJ2-3 | . | TRBV6-6 | TRBD2
CASSAGYEQYF | TGTGCCAGCAGTGCTGGTTACGAGCAGTACTTC | 11 | TRBJ2-7 | few | TRBV27 | .
CASSLGHKNTEAFF | TGTGCCAGCAGTTTAGGACATAAGAACACTGAAGCTTTCTTT | 14 | TRBJ1-1 | few | TRBV12-3/TRBV12-4 | .
CASSLSRGTAGNTIYF | TGTGCCAGCAGCTTATCCAGAGGGACGGCGGGAAACACCATATATTTT | 16 | TRBJ1-3 | . | TRBV4-2 | .
CASSLGRASGRSSYEQYF | TGTGCCAGCAGCTTAGGGAGGGCTAGCGGGAGAAGCTCCTACGAGCAGTACTTC | 18 | TRBJ2-7 | many | TRBV7-2 | TRBD2
CASSYSSAGTDTQYF | TGTGCCAGCAGTTACTCGTCGGCTGGGACAGATACGCAGTATTTT | 15 | TRBJ2-3 | many | TRBV6-5 | .
CASSVGQGGGEKLFF | TGTGCCAGCAGCGTCGGGCAGGGGGGTGGTGAAAAACTGTTTTTT | 15 | TRBJ1-4 | many | TRBV9 | TRBD1
CSVEAARSLFF | TGCAGCGTTGAAGCAGCCCGCAGTCTGTTTTTT | 11 | TRBJ2-2 | . | TRBV29-1 | .
CASSPPGDPTDTQYF | TGTGCCAGCAGTCCCCCAGGGGACCCCACAGATACGCAGTATTTT | 15 | TRBJ2-3 | . | TRBV6-1 | .
CASSTRQDNEQFF | TGTGCCAGCAGCACACGACAGGACAATGAGCAGTTCTTC | 13 | TRBJ2-1 | many | TRBV7-2 | .
CASSFSPDTGELFF | TGTGCCAGCAGCTTCAGCCCGGACACCGGGGAGCTGTTTTTT | 14 | TRBJ2-2 | many | TRBV7-2 | .
CASSATGATNQPQHF | TGTGCCAGCTCTGCGACAGGGGCCACGAATCAGCCCCAGCATTTT | 15 | TRBJ1-5 | . | TRBV7-8 | TRBD1
CASTTGDTQYF | TGTGCCAGCACCACAGGTGATACGCAGTATTTT | 11 | TRBJ2-3 | many | TRBV18 | .
CASSTLQGHTGELFF | TGTGCCAGCAGTACCTTACAGGGGCACACCGGGGAGCTGTTTTTT | 15 | TRBJ2-2 | . | TRBV28 | TRBD1
CASKGQAYNSPLHF | TGTGCCAGCAAGGGACAGGCCTATAATTCACCCCTCCACTTT | 14 | TRBJ1-6 | many | TRBV27 | TRBD1
CASSEAGTGGTDTQYF | TGCGCCAGCAGTGAAGCCGGGACAGGGGGCACAGATACGCAGTATTTT | 16 | TRBJ2-3 | many | TRBV10-1 | TRBD1
CASSPQLAGGRGDNEQFF | TGTGCCAGCAGCCCCCAACTAGCGGGAGGGCGAGGGGACAATGAGCAGTTCTTC | 18 | TRBJ2-1 | many | TRBV7-3 | TRBD2